These 23 T cell receptor beta chains came from one sample sequenced in a study of pediatric ulcerative colitis. During colonoscopy, one to two rectal pinch biopsies were collected. The repertoire was sequenced with immunoSEQ multiplex PCR; TCRdb's copy has only in-frame clones and lacks some. The sample includes some 10,000 clones, about four fifths seen only once; the top ten take about 4.3%. The specimen sequenced was gut tissue. The origin of the receptors is a girl aged 10-17 years who was a control in a study of pediatric ulcerative colitis.

The chain combines TRBV28 with TRBJ2-1, with 9 bases that match TRBD2. The CDR3 length is 14 residues. V dropped 7 bases and J dropped 6; count of bases not matched to a gene: 7. Germline V gene sequence: CDR1 MDHEN, CDR2 SYDVKM. In DNA form, the CDR3 reads TGTGCCAGCAAGACTGGACTAGCGAGCAATGAGCAGTTCTTC. Its protein is CASKTGLASNEQFF. Looking up the rest from reference TRBV28 and TRBJ2-1 gives the full variable domain: DVKVTQSSRYLVKRTGEKVFLECVQDMDHENMFWYRQDPGLGLRLIYFSYDVKMKEKGDIPEGYSVSREKKERFSLILESASTNQTSMYLCASKTGLASNEQFFGPGTRLTVL.

This clone appeared a few times. The chain recombines TRBV4-2 with TRBJ2-7, with 10 bases matching TRBD1. The germline V gene has CDR1 LGHNA and CDR2 YNFKEQ. Trimming cost V 4 bases and J 3 bases; bases outside gene matches: 6. The CDR3 is made up of 15 amino acids. The CDR3 loop is CASSPTRTGGYEQYF. The CDR3 DNA reads as TGTGCCAGCAGCCCGACCCGGACAGGGGGCTACGAGCAGTACTTC.

The chain's CDR3 is CASSFGGSMGQIYGYTF. DNA of the CDR3: TGTGCCAGCAGTTTCGGGGGATCTATGGGACAGATCTATGGCTACACCTTC. The chain uses TRBV27 and TRBJ1-2; 7 nucleotides agree with TRBD1. There are 17 residues in the CDR3. Trimming cost V 3 bases and J 4 bases; bases outside gene matches: 14. Germline CDR1 MNHEY, CDR2 SMNVEV (reference sequence).

The count of this clone is one. The CDR3 sequence: CASSQVSSGANIQYF. The CDR3 region has the DNA TGTGCCAGCAGCCAAGTTTCTAGCGGGGCAAACATTCAGTACTTC. The J gene is TRBJ2-4, the V gene TRBV14, with 9 positions matching TRBD2. The CDR3 totals 15 residues. Germline V gene lookup returns CDR1 SGHDN and CDR2 FVKESK. With V trimmed by 1 base and J by 6 bases, 4 bases remained unmatched.

The chain links TRBV27 to TRBJ2-5; D might be TRBD2 (5 bases). Per the germline V gene, CDR1 is MNHEY and CDR2 is SMNVEV (reference sequence). V shed 5 bases and J shed 7 bases, with 11 bases lying between them. The CDR3 extends over 12 amino acids. CDR3 sequence reads: CASSRPAGTQYF. The CDR3 nucleotides are TGTGCCAGCAGTAGGCCGGCGGGGACCCAGTACTTC.

In nucleotides, the CDR3 is TGCGCCAGCAGCCACCCGGGACTAGCGGGAGGGCCTTGGGAGCTGTTTTTT. It is translated as CASSHPGLAGGPWELFF. The gene calls are TRBV4-1 and TRBJ2-2; TRBD2 matches 16 bases. V shed 3 bases and J 9 bases; nucleotides not matched to a gene: 7. Germline-derived CDR1 and CDR2 are MGHRA and YSYEKL. The CDR3 spans 17 residues.

This clone was seen a single time. This rearrangement joins TRBV28 to TRBJ1-1; D is ambiguous. Per the germline V gene, CDR1 is MDHEN and CDR2 is SYDVKM. The CDR3 is 13 residues long. The V end was cut by 1 base, the J end by 4 bases, with 7 bases between. DNA of the CDR3: TGTGCCAGCAGTTTATCATGGGCCACTGAAGCTTTCTTT. It encodes CASSLSWATEAFF. Filled out from reference TRBV28 and TRBJ1-1, the complete variable domain reads DVKVTQSSRYLVKRTGEKVFLECVQDMDHENMFWYRQDPGLGLRLIYFSYDVKMKEKGDIPEGYSVSREKKERFSLILESASTNQTSMYLCASSLSWATEAFFGQGTRLTVV.

The chain uses TRBV9 and TRBJ2-1, with 8 bases identical to TRBD2. Looked up from germline, CDR1 is SGDLS and CDR2 is YYNGEE. V shed 0 bases, J shed 6 bases, and the junction held 5 bases outside the gene matches. There are 15 residues in the CDR3. CDR3 DNA: TGTGCCAGCAGCGTAGGCAGTAGCGGGACCAATGAGCAGTTCTTC. Amino acids: CASSVGSSGTNEQFF.

The CDR3 DNA is TGCGCCAGCAGAGTGGGACTCAGCTCCTACAATGAGCAGTTCTTC. Residues: CASRVGLSSYNEQFF. This sequence joins TRBV10-2 and TRBJ2-1, with a tentative D call TRBD2 (6 bases). The CDR3 is made up of 15 amino acids. V lost 6 bases, J lost 0 bases, and 12 bases lay in between. The germline V gene has CDR1 WSHSY and CDR2 SAAADI.

V gene TRBV4-1 combines with J gene TRBJ1-1; TRBD1 agrees at 7 bases. CDR1 is MGHRA, CDR2 YSYEKL, per germline. The CDR3 contains 14 residues. With 1 base clipped from V and 6 bases from J, the junction kept 5 bases outside the gene matches. As DNA, the CDR3 is TGCGCCAGCAGCCAAGTCGACAGGGTTGCTGAAGCTTTCTTT. It specifies CASSQVDRVAEAFF.

In DNA, the CDR3 is TGCGCCAGCAGCCGGAGACAGGGGGGCTACGAGCAGTACTTC. Protein: CASSRRQGGYEQYF. The rearrangement links TRBV4-1 to TRBJ2-7; 9 positions agree with TRBD1. Per the germline V gene, CDR1 is MGHRA and CDR2 is YSYEKL. The CDR3 totals 14 residues. V dropped 4 bases and J dropped 3; count of bases not matched to a gene: 4.

The chain has TRBV6-5 and TRBJ2-3; D is undetermined. Looked up from germline, CDR1 is MNHEY and CDR2 is SVGAGI. The V end was cut by 0 bases, the J end by 1 base, with 8 bases between. The length of the CDR3 is 15 residues. CDR3 coding DNA: TGTGCCAGCAGTTACTCGGGGTCGCGCACAGATACGCAGTATTTT. Protein: CASSYSGSRTDTQYF.

This clone was recorded only once. The chain links TRBV7-9 to TRBJ1-5; D is unclear. This CDR3 contains 13 residues. Germline V lookup: CDR1 SEHNR, CDR2 FQNEAQ (reference sequence). Trimming left V 5 bases short and J 4 bases short, with 9 bases between. The CDR3: CASSPKKNQPQHF. DNA for the CDR3: TGTGCCAGCAGCCCCAAGAAAAATCAGCCCCAGCATTTT.

V gene TRBV7-9 combines with J gene TRBJ2-1; unclear D gene. The CDR3 has 13 residues. The germline CDR1 and CDR2 sequences are SEHNR and FQNEAQ (reference sequence). The ends were cut back, 1 base at V and 9 bases at J, with 10 bases in the middle. In nucleotides, the CDR3 is TGTGCCAGCAGCTTAGGTGAGAGGCCTGAGCAGTTCTTC. Amino acid sequence: CASSLGERPEQFF. Based on the CDR3 plus reference TRBV7-9 and TRBJ2-1, the full variable domain is DTGVSQNPRHKITKRGQNVTFRCDPISEHNRLYWYRQTLGQGPEFLTYFQNEAQLEKSRLLSDRFSAERPKGSFSTLEIQRTEQGDSAMYLCASSLGERPEQFFGPGTRLTVL.

The chain combines TRBV11-2 with TRBJ2-1; 8 bases are a match to TRBD1. The V gene end was trimmed by 5 bases and the J gene end by 4 bases; junction bases not matched to a gene: 7. Germline assignment: CDR1 SGHAT and CDR2 FQNNGV. This CDR3 is 15 amino acids long. The CDR3 DNA reads TGTGCCAGCAGCCTTACAGGGGGAAGTTACAATGAGCAGTTCTTC. Translated, it gives CASSLTGGSYNEQFF.

The chain links TRBV4-1 to TRBJ2-1, with a weak D call TRBD1 (5 bases). Trimming pared 1 base from V and 0 bases from J, leaving 10 bases between. Germline V gene sequence: CDR1 MGHRA, CDR2 YSYEKL. CDR3 length: 16 residues. The CDR3 sequence is CASSQGETASYNEQFF. CDR3 DNA: TGCGCCAGCAGCCAAGGTGAGACAGCCTCCTACAATGAGCAGTTCTTC.

The chain combines TRBV6-5 with TRBJ2-7; no clear D. The CDR3 sequence is 11 residues long. CDR1 is MNHEY and CDR2 is SVGAGI in the germline V gene. V lost 4 bases, J lost 7 bases, and 8 bases lay in between. This CDR3 reads CASSSRLEQYF. Here the CDR3 DNA reads TGTGCCAGCAGTTCCCGATTAGAGCAGTACTTC.

V is TRBV21-1 and J is TRBJ1-2. TRBV21-1 is noted as a pseudogene. The CDR3 contains 12 residues. CDR3 sequence (DNA): TGTGCCAGCAGCAAGAAGGACTATGGCTACACCTTC. This codes for CASSKKDYGYTF.

This chain joins TRBV10-3 and TRBJ2-7; D ambiguous. V lost 6 bases to trimming and J lost 0 bases, with 12 bases between them. CDR3 length: 14 residues. The germline V gene has CDR1 ENHRY and CDR2 SYGVKD. The CDR3 DNA sequence: TGTGCCATCAGCCTGGACGGTAACTCCTACGAGCAGTACTTC. Residues: CAISLDGNSYEQYF.

The CDR3 DNA reads as TGTGCCAGCAGCTTAGCTGTGACAGGTTTGTTGAATGAGCAGTTCTTC. This translates into CASSLAVTGLLNEQFF. The genes are TRBV7-9 and TRBJ2-1; a weak D match, TRBD1 (6 bases). V lost 0 bases and J lost 7, with 16 bases in between. CDR1 SEHNR and CDR2 FQNEAQ come from the germline V gene (reference sequence). The CDR3 has 16 amino acids.

This clone came up once. CDR3 in amino acids: CASSLPLAGLPYEQYF. The CDR3 DNA sequence: TGTGCCAGCAGCTTACCACTAGCGGGATTGCCCTACGAGCAGTACTTC. The genes are TRBV11-2 and TRBJ2-7; 10 nucleotides align to TRBD2. The J segment lost 2 bases and the V segment lost 2 bases, leaving 6 bases of the junction unmatched. The CDR3 is made up of 16 amino acids. CDR1 and CDR2 from the germline V gene are SGHAT and FQNNGV.

The chain links TRBV15 to TRBJ2-1; 11 bases match TRBD2. The germline V gene encodes CDR1 LNHNV and CDR2 YYDKDF (reference sequence). CDR3 length equals 20 residues. V lost 3 bases to trimming and J lost 4 bases; unmatched junction nucleotides: 17. The CDR3 sequence: CATSSFKRVGGTSGYNEQFF. The CDR3 DNA reads as TGTGCCACCAGCAGTTTTAAGAGGGTCGGGGGGACTAGCGGTTACAATGAGCAGTTCTTC.

Written as DNA, the CDR3 is TGTGCCACCAGCAGGGGTTGGAGAGGGCAAAGGACAGATACGCAGTATTTT. Protein: CATSRGWRGQRTDTQYF. The chain is built from TRBV15 and TRBJ2-3; D is possibly TRBD2 (5 bases). Trimming stripped 3 bases from V and 3 bases from J, with 19 bases between. The CDR3 length is 17 residues. Germline V lookup: CDR1 LNHNV, CDR2 YYDKDF (reference sequence).